Sequencing of this TCR beta chain was carried out in a study of blood T cell repertoires in COVID-19. Study context: The samples span acute and convalescent COVID-19 from the United States, Italy and Spain. PBMCs, B-cell-depleted T cells, or T cells provided the cDNA or gDNA that made up the material.

Profiled with immunoSEQ multiplex PCR; TCRdb holds only in-frame clones, not every one. The table has fewer than 75,000 clones, roughly 80% seen once. This TCR was recovered from a man in his 60s with acute or convalescent COVID-19. Sequencing used peripheral blood.

The chain's CDR3 is CAWSVEGRVITQYF. CDR3 nucleotides: TGTGCCTGGAGTGTTGAGGGCCGTGTGATTACCCAGTACTTC. The chain carries TRBV30 and TRBJ2-5; the D gene is possibly TRBD2 (5 bases). Germline loops: CDR1 GTSNPN, CDR2 SVGIG (reference sequence). CDR3 size: 14 residues. The V end was cut by 0 bases, the J end by 8 bases, with 16 bases between.